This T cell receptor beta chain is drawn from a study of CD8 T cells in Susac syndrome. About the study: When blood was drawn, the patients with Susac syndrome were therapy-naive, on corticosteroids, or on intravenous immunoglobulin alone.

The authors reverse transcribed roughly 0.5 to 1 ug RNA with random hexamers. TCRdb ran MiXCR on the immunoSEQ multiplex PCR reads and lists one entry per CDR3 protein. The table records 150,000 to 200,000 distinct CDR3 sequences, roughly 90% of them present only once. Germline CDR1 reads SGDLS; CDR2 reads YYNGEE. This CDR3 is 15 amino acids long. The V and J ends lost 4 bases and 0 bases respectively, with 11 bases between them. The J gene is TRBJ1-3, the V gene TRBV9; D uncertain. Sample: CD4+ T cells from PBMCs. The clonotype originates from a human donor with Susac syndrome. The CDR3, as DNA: TGTGCCAGCAGCTCCCCGGGAAGCTCTGGAAACACCATATATTTT. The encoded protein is CASSSPGSSGNTIYF.